This TCR beta chain comes out of a study of blood T cell repertoires in COVID-19. TCRdb keeps only in-frame clones here, not all; method: immunoSEQ multiplex PCR. This table holds fewer than 250,000 clones, 82% found once. Sequencing input: peripheral blood. This clonotype originated in a woman aged 70-85 years with acute or convalescent COVID-19.

The CDR3 loop reads CASSQRGGGDTQYF. CDR3 DNA sequence: TGTGCCAGCAGCCAGCGGGGGGGCGGAGATACGCAGTATTTT. The chain couples TRBV3-1 (or the pseudogene TRBV3-2) to TRBJ2-3, with TRBD2 identical over 9 bases. Looked up from germline, CDR1 is LGHDT and CDR2 is YNNKEL (reference sequence). J lost 5 bases, V lost 3 bases, and 3 bases had no gene match. CDR3 length: 14 amino acids.